What follows is one T cell receptor beta chain and its context. Which antigen it targets is not known. It has no much larger one-base neighbor in the sample; base qualities were not kept. This sample is part of a study of blood T cell repertoires in COVID-19 (dated by TCRdb to the early 2020s). Some background on the complete study: The collaborator samples originated in the United States, Italy and Spain and spanned the acute and convalescent phases of COVID-19. The prospective study material was composed of cDNA or gDNA derived from T cells, B-cell-depleted T cells, or PBMCs. Subjects who had been exposed to COVID-19, were actively infected with it, or had recovered from it provided the deeply sampled blood TCRbeta repertoires that made up the dataset. The repertoires were released in a freely available public database meant as a resource for research on the immune response to SARS-CoV-2. The samples were drawn from the first 160 participants of the ongoing ImmuneRACE study and from some 1,300 subjects provided by 6 global collaborators. Sample metadata almost always included a de-identified subject ID, COVID-19 status, age in years and sex. Where HLA class I and class II types were available, the types were taken from metadata supplied by the sample provider, not from assay-based typing.

One collaborating source in Seattle enrolled patients while the patients were actively infected and followed the patients over time throughout the course of disease. The collaborating institutions used their own protocols to collect whole blood in K2EDTA tubes. For TCRbeta analysis, collaborators shipped samples in one of three forms: frozen whole blood, isolated PBMCs, or DNA extracted from either of those sample types. The immunoSEQ Assay, a bias-controlled multiplex PCR, was used to amplify TCRbeta CDR3 regions from genomic DNA. The paper's data handling went like this. The number of nucleated cells in each sample was estimated from the amplification of reference gene primers within the assay. To quantify the absolute abundance of each unique TCRbeta CDR3 rearrangement, sequence reads were collapsed and filtered. Productive Simpson clonality was computed per sample as the square root of Simpson's diversity index over productive rearrangements. The table comes from immuneACCESS by way of TCRdb, which keeps in-frame sequences with V and J called. Part of the clones is missing from these tables; in studies checked, under half for an unresolved V gene and the rest for unknown reasons. That table gives V, J and clone size, and the DNA gave D and trimming. Within this sample are around 160,000 clones, with roughly 88% of them counted one time only. The top ten clones comprise roughly 8% of the sample.

CDR1 and CDR2, per the germline V gene (reference sequence), are SEHNR and FQNEAQ. The V and J ends are trimmed by 5 bases and 0 bases, leaving 10 bases between them. From the cysteine up to the phenylalanine, the CDR3 has a length of 14 residues. Of all the DNA, just the CDR3 is kept, 42 bases in frame from base 1. What the work shows at the level of the full study, not this receptor alone: The amount of clinical and demographic metadata varied by source and participant and was provided uncurated.

The specimen was peripheral blood. The chain employs TRBV7-9 and TRBJ1-2; the D gene cannot be resolved reliably. This sequence originates from a woman aged 60-75 years with COVID-19, enrolled during active disease. The DNA sequence reads TGTGCCAGCAGCCCCGACGGGGCTAACTATGGCTACACCTTC. It specifies CASSPDGANYGYTF.